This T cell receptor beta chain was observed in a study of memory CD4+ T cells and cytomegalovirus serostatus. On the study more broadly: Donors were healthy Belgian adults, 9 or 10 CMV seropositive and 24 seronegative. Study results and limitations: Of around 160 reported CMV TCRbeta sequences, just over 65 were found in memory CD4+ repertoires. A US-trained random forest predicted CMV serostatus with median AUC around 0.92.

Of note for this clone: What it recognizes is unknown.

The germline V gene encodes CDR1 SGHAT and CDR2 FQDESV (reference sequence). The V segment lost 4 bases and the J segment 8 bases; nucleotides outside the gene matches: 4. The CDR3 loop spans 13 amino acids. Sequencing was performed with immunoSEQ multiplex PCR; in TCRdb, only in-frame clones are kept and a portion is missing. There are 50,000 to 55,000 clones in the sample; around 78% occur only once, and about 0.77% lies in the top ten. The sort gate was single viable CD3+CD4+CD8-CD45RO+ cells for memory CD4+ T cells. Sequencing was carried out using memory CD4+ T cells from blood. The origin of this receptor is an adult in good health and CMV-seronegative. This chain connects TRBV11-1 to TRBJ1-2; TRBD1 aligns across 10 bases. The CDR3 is CASSWGQGSGYTF. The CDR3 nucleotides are TGTGCCAGCAGCTGGGGACAGGGGAGCGGCTACACCTTC.